The sequence of this T cell receptor delta chain was determined in a study of γδ T cells in repeated Plasmodium falciparum infection. TCRdb made new clone calls on the multiplex PCR reads using CATT. Here the sample spans more than 70,000 delta-chain clones, more than 0.85% being singletons. This clone was counted many times. A far larger clone is just one base off, so this is likely a read error. Other DNA variants within this sample encode the same CDR3. Sample: gamma-delta T cells from blood. The TCR originated in a pool of human donors (malaria-infected and uninfected, not separated).

CDR3 loop: CALGEYEGSLNTDKLIF. CDR3 in DNA: TGTGCTCTTGGGGAGTATGAGGGGTCCCTAAACACCGATAAACTCATCTTT. The chain joins TRDV1 to TRDJ1; D gene uncertain. The length of the CDR3 is 17 residues. CDR1 and CDR2 from the germline V gene are TSWWSYY and QGS. V lost 3 bases and J lost 0, with 17 bases in between.